What follows are 7 T cell receptor beta chains derived from one specimen sequenced in a study of blood T cells in healthy people across ages. For the second PCR, which ran for about 6 to 11 cycles, a sample-barcoded 5' primer and a J-beta primer mix were used. TCRdb re-analysed the 5' RACE reads in MiXCR, keeping a single row per CDR3 protein. The sample includes roughly 2 million distinct CDR3 sequences, around half seen only once; the top ten take over 2%. Sequencing was carried out using blood. Receptors were obtained from a woman aged 40 to 50 in good health.

This clonotype has only a few counts. The CDR3 DNA follows: TGTGCCATCAGTGAGTGGGACATCTACGAGCAGTACTTC. Its translation: CAISEWDIYEQYF. The chain has TRBV10-3 and TRBJ2-7; TRBD1 is a possible D gene (6 bases). Trimming left V 1 base short and J 3 bases short, with 7 bases between. The V gene's germline CDR1 is ENHRY and CDR2 SYGVKD. This CDR3 comprises 13 residues.

This chain connects TRBV12-3 or TRBV12-4 to TRBJ2-2; D assignment may be TRBD1 or TRBD2 (6 bases each). V was clipped by 3 bases and J by 6 bases, with 14 bases between them. The CDR3 sequence is 15 residues long. The CDR3 loop is CASSFPGAGSGELFF. CDR3 coding DNA: TGTGCCAGCAGTTTTCCGGGGGCAGGTTCCGGGGAGCTGTTTTTT.

Note on this clonotype: The junction shows a germline mismatch at one end, possibly a read error. The V and J genes are TRBV7-7 and TRBJ2-3; D call uncertain. Germline lookup yields CDR1 SSHAT and CDR2 FNYEAQ (reference sequence). This CDR3 is 14 amino acids long. The CDR3 spells CASSSSLSAGTQYF. CDR3 nucleotides: TGTGCTAGCAGCTCAAGTCTTTCGGCTGGGACGCAGTATTTT. The whole variable domain, remainder taken from reference TRBV7-7 and TRBJ2-3, is GAGVSQSPRYKVTKRGQDVTLRCDPISSHATLYWYQQALGQGPEFLTYFNYEAQPDKSGLPSDRFSAERPEGSISTLTIQRTEQRDSAMYRCASSSSLSAGTQYFGPGTRLTVL.

The chain employs TRBV3-1 and TRBJ2-1, with 9 nucleotides matching TRBD1. Germline V gene sequence: CDR1 LGHDT, CDR2 YNNKEL (reference sequence). V was pared by 0 bases and J by 0 bases, with 15 bases of the junction left unmatched. CDR3 length: 21 amino acids. CDR3 nucleotide sequence: TGTGCCAGCAGCCAAGAAAGTCTCCGGGACAGGGTCAATATCTCCTACAATGAGCAGTTCTTC. It specifies CASSQESLRDRVNISYNEQFF.

The CDR3, as DNA: TGTGCCAGCAGTTCCCGAAGCGGGGGGGAAGGATACGAGCAGTACTTC. It codes for CASSSRSGGEGYEQYF. This chain connects TRBV27 to TRBJ2-5; 10 bases align to TRBD2. Matching the DNA end better, TRBJ2-7 makes the J call doubtful. Germline V gives CDR1 MNHEY, CDR2 SMNVEV (reference sequence). The CDR3 consists of 16 residues.

The chain is built from TRBV27 and TRBJ2-5; TRBD2 aligns across 10 bases. This CDR3 has 13 residues. Trimming took 8 bases from V and 4 from J; bases not matched to a gene: 4. Germline V CDR1 and CDR2: MNHEY, SMNVEV (reference sequence). The CDR3: CASAQRGGETQYF. CDR3 nucleotides: TGTGCCAGCGCCCAGCGGGGGGGAGAGACCCAGTACTTC.

This clonotype was recorded a few times. This sequence joins TRBV11-2 and TRBJ2-5, with TRBD2 as a possible D gene (6 bases). Germline V gene sequence: CDR1 SGHAT, CDR2 FQNNGV. This CDR3 is 15 amino acids long. Trimming took 3 bases from V and 3 from J, leaving 14 bases between them. Written as DNA, the CDR3 is TGTGCCAGCAGCTTTCTACTAGCACGGGAAGAGACCCAGTACTTC. Translating it yields CASSFLLAREETQYF.